This is a list of T cell receptor beta chains from one sample in a study of T-cell memory formation after mild COVID-19. TCRdb fed the 5' RACE reads into MiXCR, producing one record per CDR3 protein. There are around 200,000 distinct CDR3 sequences in the sample; around 20% occur only once, and 3.5% to 5% lies in the top ten. The sample consisted of PBMCs or a T cell subset sorted from them (not recorded which). These receptors came from a man between 18 and 35 years old who had mild COVID-19 (a few samples of this study predate the infection). Cell type and time point are not known. The CDR3 runs from the conserved cysteine through the conserved F or W. D genes are given only for firm matches. Expanded clones get a size class; other rows say once, few or many, or leave the size out.

d_gene,abundance,j_gene,len,v_gene,CDR3aa,CDR3nt
-,-,TRBJ1-5,13,TRBV5-6,CASSLGFNQPQHF,TGTGCCAGCAGCTTGGGGTTCAATCAGCCCCAGCATTTT
-,-,TRBJ1-5,18,TRBV4-2,CASSQYTSMGRGGQPQHF,TGTGCCAGCAGCCAATATACATCTATGGGCAGGGGTGGTCAGCCCCAGCATTTT
TRBD1,few,TRBJ2-5,15,TRBV7-2,CASSPRTGWLETQYF,TGTGCCAGCAGCCCGAGGACAGGGTGGTTGGAGACCCAGTACTTC
TRBD1,many,TRBJ1-6,14,TRBV5-1,CASSLGQGNSPLHF,TGTGCCAGCAGCCTCGGACAGGGGAATTCACCCCTCCACTTT
TRBD1,few,TRBJ1-4,18,TRBV5-5,CASSSRAGEGATNEKLFF,TGTGCCAGCAGCTCACGAGCAGGGGAGGGGGCCACTAATGAAAAACTGTTTTTT
-,few,TRBJ1-2,13,TRBV11-1,CASSREWANGYTF,TGTGCCAGCAGCCGAGAATGGGCGAATGGCTACACCTTC
-,-,TRBJ2-3,16,TRBV5-1,CASSWGSPVSTDTQYF,TGCGCCAGCAGCTGGGGCTCCCCAGTAAGCACAGATACGCAGTATTTT
-,few,TRBJ1-5,12,TRBV5-6,CASSRYNEPQHF,TGTGCCAGCAGCCGATATAACGAGCCCCAGCATTTT
-,many,TRBJ1-2,13,TRBV6-5,CASVYGSPPLYTF,TGTGCCAGCGTGTACGGTTCCCCCCCCCTCTACACCTTC
-,-,TRBJ1-2,13,TRBV28,CASRQIGVDGYTF,TGTGCCAGCAGGCAAATAGGGGTTGACGGCTACACCTTC
TRBD1,-,TRBJ2-3,13,TRBV6-5,CASSIRGQGVVYF,TGTGCCAGCAGCATACGAGGACAGGGGGTAGTGTATTTT
-,-,TRBJ1-4,14,TRBV29-1,CSVRRGEIGEKLFF,TGCAGCGTTCGCAGGGGCGAGATTGGTGAAAAACTGTTTTTT
-,-,TRBJ1-5,14,TRBV12-3/TRBV12-4,CASSTEGSNQPQHF,TGTGCCAGCAGTACTGAGGGGAGCAATCAGCCCCAGCATTTT
-,many,TRBJ2-1,13,TRBV5-4,CASRLRVDNEQFF,TGTGCCAGCAGGCTCCGAGTCGACAATGAGCAGTTCTTC
-,-,TRBJ2-3,15,TRBV5-1,CASSLAVSGSDTQYF,TGCGCCAGCAGCTTGGCGGTGTCGGGGTCAGATACGCAGTATTTT
-,-,TRBJ1-2,14,TRBV3-1,CASSQDKGFYGYTF,TGTGCCAGCAGCCAAGATAAGGGATTCTATGGCTACACCTTC
-,-,TRBJ2-5,17,TRBV6-2/TRBV6-3,CASSYSVGTASQETQYF,TGTGCCAGCAGTTACTCTGTGGGGACGGCTAGCCAAGAGACCCAGTACTTC
-,-,TRBJ2-4,13,TRBV5-1,CASSLGGKNIQYF,TGCGCCAGCAGCTTGGGGGGCAAAAACATTCAGTACTTC
TRBD1,-,TRBJ1-5,15,TRBV19,CASSMRGQFYQPQHF,TGTGCCAGTAGTATGAGGGGACAGTTCTATCAGCCCCAGCATTTT
-,-,TRBJ1-1,13,TRBV6-2/TRBV6-3,CASSGTFNTEAFF,TGTGCCAGCTCCGGGACATTTAACACTGAAGCTTTCTTT
-,few,TRBJ1-5,15,TRBV19,CASSALQGLGQPQHF,TGTGCCAGTAGTGCATTACAGGGTCTTGGGCAGCCCCAGCATTTT
-,few,TRBJ2-5,15,TRBV7-9,CASSFQGSGLETQYF,TGTGCCAGCAGCTTCCAGGGAAGTGGGTTGGAGACCCAGTACTTC
-,few,TRBJ1-6,13,TRBV20-1,CSARYIYNSPLHF,TGCAGTGCTAGATACATCTATAATTCACCCCTCCACTTT
-,few,TRBJ2-3,15,TRBV25-1,CASSAQLGRTDTQYF,TGTGCCAGCAGTGCCCAGCTGGGGCGCACAGATACGCAGTATTTT